The rows below give T cell receptor beta chains drawn from one sample of a study of blood T cell repertoires in COVID-19. Profiled with immunoSEQ multiplex PCR; TCRdb holds only in-frame clones, not every one. Here the sample spans around 180,000 clones, about nine tenths being singletons. The material sequenced was peripheral blood. The receptor set was obtained from a man aged 70 or older with active or convalescent COVID-19. CDR3s leave out the opening cysteine and the closing phenylalanine or tryptophan.

V gene	CDR3 protein
TRBV18	ASSPRDRGRVGTEAF
TRBV11-3	ASSYRLADTQY
TRBV3-1/TRBV3-2	ASSQPDRPLDTEAF
TRBV18	ASSPDRTQPQH
TRBV28	ASSLGKYYADEQF
TRBV7-3	ASSPEAGRETQY
TRBV7-9	ASSLAYGVLNTEAF
TRBV29-1	SVEGTGSLGYT
TRBV18	ASSPDRVKGEAF
TRBV29-1	SVRGLTNEKLF
TRBV6-5	ASSLDRSSSYNEQF
TRBV7-6	ASSQGYYGYT
TRBV18	ASSPPGRGNEQF
TRBV29-1	SVVDSVTDTQY
TRBV5-1	ASSLQGGWTYEQY
TRBV3-1/TRBV3-2	ASALTGGEKLF
TRBV6-2/TRBV6-3	ASSYYQPSGSIFYEQY
TRBV27	ASSSGTGGLRTQY
TRBV14	ASSQDRAGRTTIY
TRBV28	ASSFLKGTGDNQPQH
TRBV7-2	ASSLGNRGIETQY
TRBV6-5	ASRRQSEKLF
TRBV24-1	ATTGGPRTSGSNEQF
TRBV6-5	ASNRGTMSNQPQH
TRBV7-2	ASSPSFMQGRNGYT
TRBV5-6	ASSLEQGPSSPLH
TRBV19	ASSIRPGIVYEQY
TRBV18	ASSSRDRGYEQY
TRBV10-3	AISEKGTEETGELF
TRBV6-2/TRBV6-3	ASSYGYRGSSYEQY
TRBV4-3	ASSQDLGDYGYT
TRBV9	ASSVALAGRVGNEQF
TRBV5-1	ASSLVPGSVGEQY
TRBV5-4	ASSSRLAGSNEQF
TRBV18	ASSPDRGQEKLF
TRBV18	ASSPGGRGSYNEQF
TRBV18	ASSPGGGREQY
TRBV28	ASSPRQGRTGELF
TRBV5-1	ASRDGTGENTEAF
TRBV6-2/TRBV6-3	ASSYGRTEAF
TRBV15	ATSRALLQGAGDGYT
TRBV7-8	ASSFVRGTEAF
TRBV10-3	AISESTTATNEKLF
TRBV5-1	ASSVGQPYGYT
TRBV5-1	ASSRPRDSRNTEAF
TRBV3-1/TRBV3-2	ASSLGGGPRGSNTEAF
TRBV11-2	ASSHLVRVEAF
TRBV7-2	ASSLGLAGNNEQF
TRBV3-1/TRBV3-2	ASSYRVGTGDKMDQY
TRBV5-5	ASSPRTAANQPQH
TRBV6-2/TRBV6-3	ASSYPRGANTGELF
TRBV28	ASSLSHLGGEQY
TRBV3-1/TRBV3-2	ASWGSDRNTEAF